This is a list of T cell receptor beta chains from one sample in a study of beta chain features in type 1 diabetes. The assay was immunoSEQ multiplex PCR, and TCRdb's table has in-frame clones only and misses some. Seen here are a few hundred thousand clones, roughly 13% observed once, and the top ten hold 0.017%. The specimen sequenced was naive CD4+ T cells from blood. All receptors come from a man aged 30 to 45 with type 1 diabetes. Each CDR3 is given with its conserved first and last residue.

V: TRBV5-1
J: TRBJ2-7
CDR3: CASSWGQELNEQYF

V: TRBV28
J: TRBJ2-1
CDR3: CASSPGTSGALRRNEQFF

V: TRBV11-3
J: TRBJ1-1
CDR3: CASSLEEGAEAFF

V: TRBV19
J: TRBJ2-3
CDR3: CASSQRTGSTDTQYF

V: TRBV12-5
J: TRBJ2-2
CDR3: CASGLLGLARNTGELFF

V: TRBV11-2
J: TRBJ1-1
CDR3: CASIPNSVLDTEAFF

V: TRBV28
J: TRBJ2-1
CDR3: CASSTRRLSSDEQFF

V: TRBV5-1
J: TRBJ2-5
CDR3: CASSPAASGGETQYF

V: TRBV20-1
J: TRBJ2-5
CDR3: CSGGYQETQYF

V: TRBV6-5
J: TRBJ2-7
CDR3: CASRYRTSGPYEQYF

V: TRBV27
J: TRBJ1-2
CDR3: CASSVSNRAPILYGYTF

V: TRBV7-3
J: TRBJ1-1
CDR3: CASSLSTGTEAFF

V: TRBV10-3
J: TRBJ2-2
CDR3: CATTSGRETGELFF

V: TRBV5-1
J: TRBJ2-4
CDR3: CASSLAGGLDIQYF

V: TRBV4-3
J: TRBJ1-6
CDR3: CASSQRRRGELHF

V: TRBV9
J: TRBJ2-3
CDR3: CASRLAGASTDTQYF

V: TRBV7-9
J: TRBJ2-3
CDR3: CASSPQENSGGRF

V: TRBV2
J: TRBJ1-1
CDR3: CASSEYGQLNTEAFF

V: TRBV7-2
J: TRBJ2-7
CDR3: CASSAQPDSGYEQYF

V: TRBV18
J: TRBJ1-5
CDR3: CASSPGSNQPQHF

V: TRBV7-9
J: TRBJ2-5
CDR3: CASSWRTDQETQYF

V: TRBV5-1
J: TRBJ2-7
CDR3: CASSWDRGQYEQYF

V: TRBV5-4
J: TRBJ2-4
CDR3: CASSLGQGDYIQYF

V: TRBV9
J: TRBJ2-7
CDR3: CASSPTTTTYEQYF

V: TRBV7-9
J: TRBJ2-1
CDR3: CASSNTPSREQFF

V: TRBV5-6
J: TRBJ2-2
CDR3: CASTHPTGYTGELFF

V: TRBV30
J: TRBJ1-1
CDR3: CAWSVTRNTEAFF

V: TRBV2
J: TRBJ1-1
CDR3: CASNGQMNTEAFF

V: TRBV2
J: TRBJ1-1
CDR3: CASGTGFTEAFF

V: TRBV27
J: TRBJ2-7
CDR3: CASSFVTGTYEQYF

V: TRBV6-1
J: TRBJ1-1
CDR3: CASSLGTGDEAFF

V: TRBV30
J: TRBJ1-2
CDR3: CAWSVGGGGFNYGYTF

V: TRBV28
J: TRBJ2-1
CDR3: CASSPPSGLINNEQFF

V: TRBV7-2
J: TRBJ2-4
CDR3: CASSLADTLAKNIQYF

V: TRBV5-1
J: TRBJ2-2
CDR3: CASWWTSGRIGELFF

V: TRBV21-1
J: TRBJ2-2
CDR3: CASRGGGAGELFF

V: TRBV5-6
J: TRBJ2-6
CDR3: CASSLTGTSGANVLTF

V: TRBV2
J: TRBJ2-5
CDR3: CASSELAGVRETQYF

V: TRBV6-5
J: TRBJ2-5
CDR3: CASTRTGSWQETQYF

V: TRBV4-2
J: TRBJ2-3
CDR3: CASSQSQNTDTQYF

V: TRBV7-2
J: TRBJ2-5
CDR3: CASSYRAGRSQETQYF

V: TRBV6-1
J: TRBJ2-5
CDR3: CASSVTERETQYF

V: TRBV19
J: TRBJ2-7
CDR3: CASSTSDTSEQYF

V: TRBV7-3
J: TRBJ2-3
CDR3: CASSPGLSTDTQYF

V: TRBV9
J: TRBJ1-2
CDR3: CASSARQGYGYTF

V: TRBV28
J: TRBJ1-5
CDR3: CASSRRSDGNQPQHF

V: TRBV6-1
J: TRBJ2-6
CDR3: CASSLDRAGANVLTF

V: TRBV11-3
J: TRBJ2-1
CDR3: CASSLGGRIRNEQFF

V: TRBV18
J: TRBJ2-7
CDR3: CASSWDRAYEQYF

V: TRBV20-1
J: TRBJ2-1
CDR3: CSASPSSEQFF

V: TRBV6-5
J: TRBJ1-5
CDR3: CASSSLQGFNQPQHF

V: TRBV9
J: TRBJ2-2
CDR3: CASSVGPPNTGELFF

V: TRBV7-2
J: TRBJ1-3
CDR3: CASSLGAINTIYF